Listed below are T cell receptor beta chains from one sample, sequenced in a study of CD8 T cells in Susac syndrome. TCRdb recomputed calls from the immunoSEQ multiplex PCR reads with MiXCR, one row per CDR3 protein. The data hold about 120,000 distinct CDR3 sequences, with 96% observed a single time. The sample taken for sequencing was CD4+ T cells from PBMCs. The receptors derive from a human donor with Susac syndrome. Each CDR3 is given with its conserved first and last residue. The listing skips clone size in some rows; elsewhere it reads once, few, many or a size class.

V	J	size	CDR3
TRBV11-2	TRBJ2-1	.	CASSLSGKGGNEQFF
TRBV19	TRBJ1-1	.	CASSIGRPLEAFF
TRBV15	TRBJ2-5	.	CATSRDGRQKETQYF
TRBV18	TRBJ2-7	.	CASSPPGTYEQYF
TRBV30	TRBJ1-1	.	CAWSIVRGTEAFF
TRBV27	TRBJ2-7	.	CASRGGLAGGNEQYF
TRBV5-1	TRBJ2-7	.	CASSLSQGDIEQYF
TRBV2	TRBJ2-3	few	CASRGSTDTQYF
TRBV2	TRBJ2-5	once	CASSRDRVRGTQYF
TRBV20-1	TRBJ2-5	.	CSALSESQHF
TRBV20-1	TRBJ2-7	.	CSARTSGRGYEQYF
TRBV27	TRBJ2-7	.	CASSYRHVTEQYF
TRBV20-1	TRBJ2-3	.	CSGYPSGRTDTQYF
TRBV5-5	TRBJ2-1	.	CASSLGFGGSNEQFF
TRBV7-9	TRBJ1-5	.	CASSLPGRNQPQHF
TRBV5-4	TRBJ2-2	.	CASTSRGRSATGELFF
TRBV30	TRBJ1-1	few	CAWMYLNTEAFF
TRBV5-1	TRBJ2-7	.	CASSSSTGAYEQYF
TRBV5-6	TRBJ2-1	.	CASSRPALGYNEQFF
TRBV18	TRBJ1-1	.	CASSPRVGPTEAFF
TRBV5-1	TRBJ2-4	few	CASSSAIGDIQYF
TRBV5-1	TRBJ1-1	.	CASSSQGPENTEAFF
TRBV12-3/TRBV12-4	TRBJ2-6	.	CASSPQGRPSGANVLTF
TRBV3-1	TRBJ2-6	.	CASSLDRYSGANVLTF
TRBV5-1	TRBJ2-1	.	CASSLGPPANEQFF
TRBV29-1	TRBJ2-3	.	CSVGRTEPSTDTQYF
TRBV9	TRBJ2-5	.	CASSSGTSGVQETQYF
TRBV20-1	TRBJ2-7	once	CSALPQGHGEQYF
TRBV29-1	TRBJ1-4	.	CSGQGSGGEKLFF
TRBV7-2	TRBJ2-7	.	CASSQHYGLAGYEQYF
TRBV7-2	TRBJ1-2	.	CASSLDTGGYGYTF
TRBV20-1	TRBJ2-7	.	CSARALAGAYEQYF
TRBV7-8	TRBJ2-3	.	CASSLRPGPKFADTQYF
TRBV20-1	TRBJ1-2	once	CSASGLYGYTF
TRBV5-1	TRBJ2-1	.	CASSWGGLAGDEEQFF
TRBV18	TRBJ2-7	.	CASSVGQTNYEQYF
TRBV18	TRBJ1-2	.	CASSPSGRDYGYTF
TRBV16	TRBJ2-5	.	CASSQFRETQYF
TRBV28	TRBJ2-7	once	CASKEGRSYEQYF
TRBV5-4	TRBJ2-7	.	CASSLALAGVYEQYF
TRBV29-1	TRBJ2-1	.	CSGQGARLHEQFF
TRBV27	TRBJ1-2	.	CASSFARGTETF
TRBV4-1	TRBJ2-7	.	CASSQIDLGLAGNEQYF
TRBV7-2	TRBJ1-2	once	CASSPRGGGPHGYTF
TRBV6-5	TRBJ1-1	.	CASSYSRRVNTEAFF
TRBV7-9	TRBJ2-7	.	CASSLAAGATTYEQYF
TRBV20-1	TRBJ2-2	.	CSARGTSDERAGELFF
TRBV4-1	TRBJ2-1	.	CASSQGDRVYNEQFF
TRBV30	TRBJ2-1	.	CARRLAGGSEQFF
TRBV7-6	TRBJ2-3	.	CASSLLTSGTDTQYF
TRBV7-9	TRBJ1-2	.	CASSFSDSRGFGYGYTF